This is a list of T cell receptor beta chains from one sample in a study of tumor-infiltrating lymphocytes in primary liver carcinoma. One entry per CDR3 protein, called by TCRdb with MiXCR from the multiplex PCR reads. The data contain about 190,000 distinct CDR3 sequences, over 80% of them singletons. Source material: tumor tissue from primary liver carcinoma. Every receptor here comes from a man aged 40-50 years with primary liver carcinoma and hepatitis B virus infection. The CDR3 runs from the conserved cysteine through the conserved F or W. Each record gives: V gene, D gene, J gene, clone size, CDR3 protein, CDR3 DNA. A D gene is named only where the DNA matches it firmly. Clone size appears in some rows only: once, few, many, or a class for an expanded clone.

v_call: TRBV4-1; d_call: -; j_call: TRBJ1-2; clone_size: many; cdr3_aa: CASSQEGARYGYTF; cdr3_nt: TGCGCCAGCAGCCAAGAAGGAGCCCGCTATGGCTACACCTTC
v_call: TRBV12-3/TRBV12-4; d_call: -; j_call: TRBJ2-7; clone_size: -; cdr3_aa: CANRSRTAHSYEQYF; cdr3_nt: TGTGCCAACAGATCCCGGACAGCCCACTCCTACGAGCAGTACTTC
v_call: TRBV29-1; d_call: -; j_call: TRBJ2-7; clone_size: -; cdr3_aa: CSVEEMIGPGGRQYF; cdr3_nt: TGCAGCGTTGAAGAAATGATAGGGCCCGGTGGACGACAGTATTTC
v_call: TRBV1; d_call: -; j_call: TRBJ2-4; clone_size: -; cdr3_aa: CTSSQRVPAKDIHYF; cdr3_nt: TGCACCAGCAGCCAGAGAGTTCCCGCCAAAGACATTCACTACTTC
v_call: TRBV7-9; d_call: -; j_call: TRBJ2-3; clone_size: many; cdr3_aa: CASSSGVSSTDTQYF; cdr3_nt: TGTGCCAGCAGCTCAGGGGTCTCTAGCACAGATACGCAGTATTTT
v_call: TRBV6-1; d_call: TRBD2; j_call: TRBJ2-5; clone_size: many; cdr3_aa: CASSDGRDQETQYF; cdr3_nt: TGTGCCAGCAGTGACGGGAGGGACCAAGAGACCCAGTACTTC
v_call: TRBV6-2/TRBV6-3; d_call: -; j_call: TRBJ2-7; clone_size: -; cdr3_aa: CASSLRDRTDEQYF; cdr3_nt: TGTGCCAGCAGCCTCCGGGATAGGACCGACGAGCAGTACTTC
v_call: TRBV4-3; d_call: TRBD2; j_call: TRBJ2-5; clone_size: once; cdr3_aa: CASSQASAGDGEIQYF; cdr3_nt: TGCGCCAGCAGCCAAGCTTCAGCGGGAGATGGAGAGATCCAGTACTTC
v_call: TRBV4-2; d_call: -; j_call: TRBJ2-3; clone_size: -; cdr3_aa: CASSPNAGLAVTQYF; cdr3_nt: TGTGCCAGCAGCCCTAATGCGGGACTCGCAGTTACGCAATATTTT
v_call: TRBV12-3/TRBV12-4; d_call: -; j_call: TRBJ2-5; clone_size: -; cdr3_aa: CANSTETGGETLYF; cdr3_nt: TGTGCCAACAGTACCGAGACAGGCGGAGAGACCCTGTACTTC
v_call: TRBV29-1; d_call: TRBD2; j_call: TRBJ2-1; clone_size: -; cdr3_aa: CSGWGGRGYNEQFF; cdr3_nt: TGCAGCGGGTGGGGGGGACGGGGCTATAATGAGCAGTTCTTC
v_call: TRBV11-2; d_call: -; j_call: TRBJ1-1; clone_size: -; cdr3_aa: CASSLAVNAEAFF; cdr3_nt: TGTGCTAGCAGCTTAGCAGTTAACGCCGAAGCTTTCTTT